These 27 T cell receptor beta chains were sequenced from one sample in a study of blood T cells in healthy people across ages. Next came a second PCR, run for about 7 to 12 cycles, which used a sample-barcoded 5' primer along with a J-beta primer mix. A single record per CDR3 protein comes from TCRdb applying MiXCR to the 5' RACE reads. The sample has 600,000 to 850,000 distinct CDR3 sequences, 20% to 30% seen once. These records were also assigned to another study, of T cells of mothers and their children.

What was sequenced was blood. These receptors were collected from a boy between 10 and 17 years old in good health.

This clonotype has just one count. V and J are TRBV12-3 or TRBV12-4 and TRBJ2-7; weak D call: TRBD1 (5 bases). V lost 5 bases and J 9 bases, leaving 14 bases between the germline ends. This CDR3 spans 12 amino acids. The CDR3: CASSPSGQGQYF. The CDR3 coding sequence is TGTGCCAGCAGTCCCTCCGGGCAGGGGCAGTACTTC.

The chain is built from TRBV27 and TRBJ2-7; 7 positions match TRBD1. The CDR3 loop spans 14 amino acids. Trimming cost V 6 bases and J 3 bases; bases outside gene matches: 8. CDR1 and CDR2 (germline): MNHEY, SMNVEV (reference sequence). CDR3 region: CASSRTGIGYEQYF. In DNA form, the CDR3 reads TGTGCCAGCAGCCGGACAGGTATCGGCTACGAGCAGTACTTC.

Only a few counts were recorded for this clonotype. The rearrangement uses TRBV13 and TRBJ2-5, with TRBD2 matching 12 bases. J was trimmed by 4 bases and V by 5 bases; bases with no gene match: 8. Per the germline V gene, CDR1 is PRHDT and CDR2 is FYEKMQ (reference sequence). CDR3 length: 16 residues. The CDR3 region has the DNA TGTGCCAGCAGCCCTAGCGGGGGGGCCTTGGGAGAGACCCAGTACTTC. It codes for CASSPSGGALGETQYF.

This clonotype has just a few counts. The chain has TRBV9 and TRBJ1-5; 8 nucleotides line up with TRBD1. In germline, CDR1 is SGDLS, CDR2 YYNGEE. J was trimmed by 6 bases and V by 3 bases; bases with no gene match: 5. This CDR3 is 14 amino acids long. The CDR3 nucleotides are TGTGCCAGCAGCGCAGGGACAGGCAGTCAGCCCCAGCATTTT. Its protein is CASSAGTGSQPQHF.

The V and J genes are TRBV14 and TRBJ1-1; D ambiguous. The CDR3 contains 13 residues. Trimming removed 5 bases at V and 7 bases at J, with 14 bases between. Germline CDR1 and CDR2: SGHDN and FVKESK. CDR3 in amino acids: CASSKINGGEAFF. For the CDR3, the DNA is TGTGCCAGCAGCAAAATAAACGGTGGTGAAGCTTTCTTT.

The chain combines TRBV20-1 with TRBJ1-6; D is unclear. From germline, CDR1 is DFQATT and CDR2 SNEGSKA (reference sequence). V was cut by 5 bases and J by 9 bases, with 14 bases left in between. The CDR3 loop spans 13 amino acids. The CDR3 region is CSARKDGGSPLHF. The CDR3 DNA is TGCAGTGCTCGCAAGGACGGAGGTTCACCCCTCCACTTT.

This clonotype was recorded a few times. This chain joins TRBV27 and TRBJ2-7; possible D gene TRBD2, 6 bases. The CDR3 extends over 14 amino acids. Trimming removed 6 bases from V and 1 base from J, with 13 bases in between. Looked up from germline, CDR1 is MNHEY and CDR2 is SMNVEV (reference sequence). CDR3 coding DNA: TGTGCCAGCAGCGACATAGCGGTTTCCTACGAGCAGTACTTC. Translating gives CASSDIAVSYEQYF.

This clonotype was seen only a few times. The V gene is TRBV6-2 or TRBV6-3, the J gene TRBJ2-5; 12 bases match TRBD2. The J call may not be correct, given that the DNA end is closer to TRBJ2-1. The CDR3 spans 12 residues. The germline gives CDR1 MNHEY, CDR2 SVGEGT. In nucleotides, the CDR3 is TGTGCCAGAGGACTAGCGGGGCTTATGCAGTTCTTC. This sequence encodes CARGLAGLMQFF.

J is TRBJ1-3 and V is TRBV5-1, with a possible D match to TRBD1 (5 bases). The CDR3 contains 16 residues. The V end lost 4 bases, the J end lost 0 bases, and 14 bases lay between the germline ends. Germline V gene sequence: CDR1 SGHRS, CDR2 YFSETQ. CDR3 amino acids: CASSPGLRLSGNTIYF. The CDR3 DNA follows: TGCGCCAGCAGCCCGGGACTCCGTCTCTCTGGAAACACCATATATTTT.

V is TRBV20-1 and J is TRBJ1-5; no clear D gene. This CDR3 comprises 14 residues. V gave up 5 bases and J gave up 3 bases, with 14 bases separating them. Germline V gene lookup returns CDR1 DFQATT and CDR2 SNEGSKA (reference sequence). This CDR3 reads CSASSGETNQPQHF. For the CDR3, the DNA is TGCAGTGCTTCCTCTGGGGAGACCAATCAGCCCCAGCATTTT.

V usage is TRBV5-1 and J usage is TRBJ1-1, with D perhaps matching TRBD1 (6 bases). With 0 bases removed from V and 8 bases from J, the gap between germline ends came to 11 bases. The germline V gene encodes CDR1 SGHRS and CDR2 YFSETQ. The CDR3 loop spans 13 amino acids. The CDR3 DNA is TGCGCCAGCAGCTTGGCAGGGGCCAGAGAAGCTTTCTTT. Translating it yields CASSLAGAREAFF.

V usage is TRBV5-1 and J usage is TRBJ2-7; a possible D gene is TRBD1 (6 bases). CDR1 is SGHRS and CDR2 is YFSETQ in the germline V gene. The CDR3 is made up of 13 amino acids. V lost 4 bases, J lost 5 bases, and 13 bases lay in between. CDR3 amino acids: CASSQGSIDEQYF. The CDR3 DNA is TGCGCCAGCAGCCAGGGGAGCATCGACGAGCAGTACTTC.

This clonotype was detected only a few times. DNA of the CDR3: TGTGCCAGCAGTTTACTTACCGGGACAGGGTTTGGGGAGACCCAGTACTTC. Encoded protein: CASSLLTGTGFGETQYF. The chain couples TRBV28 to TRBJ2-5; 9 positions match TRBD1. The CDR3 has 17 amino acids. V lost 2 bases and J lost 5; bases outside the gene matches: 12. Looked up from germline, CDR1 is MDHEN and CDR2 is SYDVKM.

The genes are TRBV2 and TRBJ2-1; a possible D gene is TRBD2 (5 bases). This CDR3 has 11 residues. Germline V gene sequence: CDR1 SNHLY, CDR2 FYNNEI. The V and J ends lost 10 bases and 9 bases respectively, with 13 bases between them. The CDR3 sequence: CATSLTLEQFF. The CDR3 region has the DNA TGTGCCACTAGCCTGACCCTTGAGCAGTTCTTC.

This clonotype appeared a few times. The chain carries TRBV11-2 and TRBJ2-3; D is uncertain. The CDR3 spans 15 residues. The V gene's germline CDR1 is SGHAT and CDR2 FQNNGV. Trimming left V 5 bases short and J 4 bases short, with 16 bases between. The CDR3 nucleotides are TGTGCCAGCAGCACCGAGCCGGACCGAGCAGATACGCAGTATTTT. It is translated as CASSTEPDRADTQYF.

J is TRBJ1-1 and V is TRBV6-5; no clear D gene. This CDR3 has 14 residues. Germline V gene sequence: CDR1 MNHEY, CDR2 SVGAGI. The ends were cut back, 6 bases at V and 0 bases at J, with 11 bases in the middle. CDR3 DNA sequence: TGTGCCAGCAGGGAAGGGTTTATGAACACTGAAGCTTTCTTT. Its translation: CASREGFMNTEAFF.

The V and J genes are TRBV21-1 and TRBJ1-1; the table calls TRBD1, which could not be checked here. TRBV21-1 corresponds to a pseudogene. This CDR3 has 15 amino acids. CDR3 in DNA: TGTGCCAGCAGCAAAAAAAGGGACCGGAACACTGAAGCTTTCTTT. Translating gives CASSKKRDRNTEAFF.

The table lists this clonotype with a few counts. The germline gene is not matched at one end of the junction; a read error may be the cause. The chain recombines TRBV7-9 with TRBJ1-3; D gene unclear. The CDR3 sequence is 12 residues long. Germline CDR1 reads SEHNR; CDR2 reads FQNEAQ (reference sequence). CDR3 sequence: CASSSTGSTIYF. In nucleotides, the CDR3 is TGTGCCAGCAGCTCTACTGGAAGCACCATATATTTT.

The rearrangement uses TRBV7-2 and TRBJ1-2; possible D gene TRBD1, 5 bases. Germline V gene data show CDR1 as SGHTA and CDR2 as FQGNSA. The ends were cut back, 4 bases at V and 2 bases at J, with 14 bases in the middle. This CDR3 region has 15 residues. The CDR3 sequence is CASSSGWGNNYGYTF. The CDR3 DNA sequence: TGTGCCAGCAGCTCCGGTTGGGGGAACAACTATGGCTACACCTTC. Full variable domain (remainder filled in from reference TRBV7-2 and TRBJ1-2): GAGVSQSPSNKVTEKGKDVELRCDPISGHTALYWYRQSLGQGLEFLIYFQGNSAPDKSGLPSDRFSAERTGGSVSTLTIQRTQQEDSAVYLCASSSGWGNNYGYTFGSGTRLTVV.

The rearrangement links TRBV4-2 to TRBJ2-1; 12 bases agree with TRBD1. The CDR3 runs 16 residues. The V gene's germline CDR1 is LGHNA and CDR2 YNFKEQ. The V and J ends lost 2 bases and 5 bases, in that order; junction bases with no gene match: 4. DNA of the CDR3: TGTGCCAGCAGCCAAACCGGGACAGGGGGCGACAATGAGCAGTTCTTC. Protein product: CASSQTGTGGDNEQFF.

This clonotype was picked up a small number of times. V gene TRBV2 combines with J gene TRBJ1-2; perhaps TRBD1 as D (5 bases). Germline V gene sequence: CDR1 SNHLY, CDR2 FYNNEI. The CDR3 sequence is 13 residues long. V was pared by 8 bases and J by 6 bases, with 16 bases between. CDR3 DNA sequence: TGTGCCAGCGTTACCGGGACTTACGATGGCTACACCTTC. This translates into CASVTGTYDGYTF.

This CDR3 is CASSLRTGSNEQFF. Written as DNA, the CDR3 is TGTGCCAGCAGTTTAAGGACAGGGTCTAATGAGCAGTTCTTC. The chain links TRBV12-3 or TRBV12-4 to TRBJ2-1; 8 bases fit TRBD1. The CDR3 loop spans 14 amino acids. V was pared by 2 bases and J by 7 bases, with 4 bases of the junction left unmatched.

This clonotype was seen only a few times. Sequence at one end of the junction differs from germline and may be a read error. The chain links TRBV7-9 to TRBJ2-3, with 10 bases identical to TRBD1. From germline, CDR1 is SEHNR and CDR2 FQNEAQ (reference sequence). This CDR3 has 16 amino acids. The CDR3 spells CASSALDRGWTDTRYF. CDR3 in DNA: TGTGCCAGCAGCGCATTGGACAGGGGGTGGACAGATACGCGGTATTTT.

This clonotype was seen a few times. CDR3 protein: CASSLAIVRTEGVTQYF. For the CDR3, the DNA is TGTGCCAGCAGCTTAGCGATCGTCCGGACGGAGGGAGTGACCCAGTACTTC. V usage is TRBV7-2 and J usage is TRBJ2-5; D is perhaps TRBD2 (6 bases). CDR1 is SGHTA and CDR2 is FQGNSA in the germline V gene. Trimming took off 0 bases at V and 7 bases at J, with 21 bases between the two ends. The CDR3 consists of 17 residues.

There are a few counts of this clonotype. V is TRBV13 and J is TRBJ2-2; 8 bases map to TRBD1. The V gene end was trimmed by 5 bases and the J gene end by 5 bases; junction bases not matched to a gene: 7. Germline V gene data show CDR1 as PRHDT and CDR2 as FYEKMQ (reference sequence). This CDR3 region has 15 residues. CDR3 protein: CASSGQGTGTGELFF. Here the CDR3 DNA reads TGTGCCAGCAGCGGACAGGGCACGGGGACCGGGGAGCTGTTTTTT.

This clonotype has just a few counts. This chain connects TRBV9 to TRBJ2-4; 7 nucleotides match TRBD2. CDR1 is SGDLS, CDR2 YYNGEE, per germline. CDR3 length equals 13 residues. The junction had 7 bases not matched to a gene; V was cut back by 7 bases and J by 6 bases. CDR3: CASQGRESNIQYF. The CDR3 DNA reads TGTGCCAGCCAAGGGCGGGAGTCAAACATTCAGTACTTC.

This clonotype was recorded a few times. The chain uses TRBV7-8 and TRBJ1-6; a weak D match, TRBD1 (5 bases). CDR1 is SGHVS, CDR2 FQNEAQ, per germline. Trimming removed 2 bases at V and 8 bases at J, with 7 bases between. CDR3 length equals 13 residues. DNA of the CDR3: TGTGCCAGCAGCTTATTAGGGGATTCACCCCTCCACTTT. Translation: CASSLLGDSPLHF. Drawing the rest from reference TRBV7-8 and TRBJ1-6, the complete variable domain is GAGVSQSPRYKVAKRGQDVALRCDPISGHVSLFWYQQALGQGPEFLTYFQNEAQLDKSGLPSDRFFAERPEGSVSTLKIQRTQQEDSAVYLCASSLLGDSPLHFGNGTRLTVT.